This T cell receptor (beta chain) stems from a study of blood T cell repertoires in COVID-19. Study as a whole: T cells, B-cell-depleted T cells, or PBMCs provided the cDNA or gDNA that served as material.

Using immunoSEQ multiplex PCR, the repertoire was profiled, and TCRdb retains in-frame clones only, with some absent. This repertoire shows more than 400,000 clones, approximately 83% found once; its top ten account for 3.2%. The receptor's source is a human donor in a cohort sampled during active COVID-19. The sample was peripheral blood.

DNA of the CDR3: TGTGCCAGCAGCCAGGGACTAGCGGGAGGACTCTCCTACGAGCAGTACTTC. Translating gives CASSQGLAGGLSYEQYF. V gene TRBV28 combines with J gene TRBJ2-7, with 15 bases fitting TRBD2. Trimming took 6 bases from V and 0 from J; bases not matched to a gene: 6. Germline V lookup: CDR1 MDHEN, CDR2 SYDVKM. The CDR3 contains 17 residues.